The clone carrying this T cell receptor (beta chain) came up once. Antigen unknown. The same CDR3 is also encoded by other DNA sequences in this sample. V dropped 3 bases and J dropped 2; count of bases not matched to a gene: 1. The germline gives CDR1 SGDLS, CDR2 YYNGEE. This CDR3 region has 13 residues. At deep level, the assay was performed. Sorted-subset replicate PCRs used around 200 ng of genomic DNA. This amount corresponded to 33,000 or so T cell genomes. Here immunoSEQ multiplex PCR was the method, and the copy in TCRdb shows in-frame clones only, minus some. The data contain about 2.2 million clones, 93% of them singletons. This entry comes from a study of shared clonotypes between healthy human individuals. Study-level background: CD4 naive cells filled three plates per donor, CD4 memory three, CD8 naive two and CD8 memory one. Broader study findings: Generation probabilities of non-shared clonotypes were lower (relative to those shared by all four donors).

Naive CD8 populations comprised CD45RO-negative cells positively selected for CCR7, excluding terminally differentiated effector memory CD45RA+ cells. The material sequenced was naive CD8+ T cells from PBMCs. This chain connects TRBV9 to TRBJ2-7; 8 bases are a match to TRBD2. The source of this sequence is a man younger than 35 in good health. Some clones in this sample may be carry-over from other donors' samples. The CDR3 bases are TGTGCCAGCAGCGGGGGACTAGCCTACGAGCAGTACTTC. Translating gives CASSGGLAYEQYF.